This T cell receptor beta chain was observed in a study of blood T cell repertoires in COVID-19. Turning to the study itself: There were acute and convalescent COVID-19 samples, and they came from the United States, Italy and Spain. PBMCs, B-cell-depleted T cells, or T cells were the source of the cDNA or gDNA that made up the material.

Grouping used clinical history reported by participants in a survey and questionnaire. Original handling: Reference gene primers were amplified, and this amplification served to estimate nucleated cell counts. Sequencing was performed with immunoSEQ multiplex PCR; in TCRdb, only in-frame clones are kept and a portion is missing. The V and J calls and the clone size are those of that table, but D and trimming were determined from the DNA. The sample lists some 340,000 clones, over 90% seen once, with around 4.2% in the top ten. The V segment lost 5 bases and the J segment 8 bases; nucleotides outside the gene matches: 12. The CDR3 runs to 16 residues. Germline V CDR1 and CDR2: MGHDK, SYGVNS.

The rearrangement links TRBV25-1 to TRBJ1-2; 12 bases match TRBD1. Sequencing was performed on PBMCs or T cells enriched from blood (not recorded which). The clonotype comes from a woman aged 25-40 years who had been exposed to COVID-19. CDR3 in amino acids: CASSIAGTGGLGGYTF. The CDR3 nucleotides read TGTGCCAGCAGTATAGCCGGGACAGGGGGCTTAGGAGGCTACACCTTC.